The T cell receptor (beta chain) under discussion was sequenced for a study of blood T cell repertoires in COVID-19. Per the authors' pipeline: Amplifying reference gene primers gave estimates of nucleated cell counts. The assay was immunoSEQ multiplex PCR, and TCRdb's table has in-frame clones only and misses some. For V, J and clone size, that table is used; D and trimming come from the DNA. The repertoire holds around 100,000 clones, with roughly 87% as singletons. Trimming removed 5 bases from V and 2 bases from J; junction bases left unmatched: 6. This CDR3 comprises 16 residues. The germline CDR1 and CDR2 sequences are MDHEN and SYDVKM. In this sample, this clone turned up a few times.

Material: peripheral blood. The TCR comes from a man between 25 and 39 years old in a cohort sampled during active COVID-19. The chain combines TRBV28 with TRBJ2-7, with TRBD2 identical over 13 bases. The chain's CDR3 is CASSPGLAGVTYEQYF. The CDR3 DNA reads TGTGCCAGCAGTCCCGGACTAGCGGGGGTAACCTACGAGCAGTACTTC.